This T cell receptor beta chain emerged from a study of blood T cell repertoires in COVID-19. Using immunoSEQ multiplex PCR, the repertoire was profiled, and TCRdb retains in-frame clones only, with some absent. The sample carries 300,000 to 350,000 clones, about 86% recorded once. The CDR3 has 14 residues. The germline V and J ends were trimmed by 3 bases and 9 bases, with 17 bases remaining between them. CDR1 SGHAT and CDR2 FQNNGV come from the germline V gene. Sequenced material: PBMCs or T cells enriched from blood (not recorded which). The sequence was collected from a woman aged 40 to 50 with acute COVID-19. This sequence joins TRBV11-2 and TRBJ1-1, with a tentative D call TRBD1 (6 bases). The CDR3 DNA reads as TGTGCCAGCAGCTTTGGTGGGGGGGCGCGGAAAGCTTTCTTT. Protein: CASSFGGGARKAFF.